The TCR beta chain described here comes from a study of T cell repertoires in cytomegalovirus infection (dated by TCRdb to between 2018 and 2020). Regarding the research as a whole: Donor HLA type was relevant to the analysis, as public TCR beta signatures indicated carriage of CMV infection together with the matching HLA type.

With respect to this clonotype: The specificity of this receptor is unknown. There are no base qualities to consult, and no much larger clone falls within one base.

Sequencing was performed on an Illumina HiSeq 1500. TCRdb applied fastp at Q25 and MiXCR to the public reads, then kept only in-frame beta chains. Entries are consolidated by CDR3 protein sequence, retaining the most common genes and DNA. Within this sample are some 300,000 distinct CDR3 sequences, with roughly an eighth of them counted one time only. Around 8.1% of the sample is taken by the ten largest. What the authors observed across the whole study: The ex vivo response was dominated by HLA-C-restricted CMV-specific TCR beta clonotypes, and the single most frequent clonotype in two of eight donors was supplied by these HLA-C-restricted clonotypes. In both this cohort and an independent cohort of several hundred donors, the cumulative frequency of public TCR beta family members distinguished carriers of CMV infection plus the relevant HLA type.

CDR1 SQVTM and CDR2 ANQGSEA were looked up in the germline V gene. V sheds 2 bases and J sheds 3 bases, leaving 10 bases between their ends. Its CDR3 holds 13 amino acids, cysteine through phenylalanine. Only CDR3 DNA remains: 39 bases, in frame from the first base. The receptor chain draws on TRBV29-1 and TRBJ2-5; tentative D gene TRBD2, with 6 bases matching. The receptor's source is a human donor in good health (CMV status not recorded). Some clones in this sample may be carry-over from other donors' samples. The sequenced sample was PBMCs. The DNA is as follows: TGCAGCGTTGAATTTTGGGAGGAAGAGACCCAGTACTTC. This codes for CSVEFWEEETQYF. The entire variable domain, with the stretches around the CDR3 drawn from the reference TRBV29-1 and TRBJ2-5 proteins, is SAVISQKPSRDICQRGTSLTIQCQVDSQVTMMFWYRQQPGQSLTLIATANQGSEATYESGFVIDKFPISRPNLTFSTLTVSNMSPEDSSIYLCSVEFWEEETQYFGPGTRLLVL.